Sequencing of this T cell receptor beta chain was carried out in a study of blood T cell repertoires in COVID-19 (dated by TCRdb to 2020 to 2022). Study-level background: Samples from collaborators originated in the United States, Italy and Spain and spanned both the acute and convalescent phases of COVID-19. The material from the prospective study consisted of cDNA or gDNA derived from T cells, B-cell-depleted T cells, or PBMCs. The dataset comprised deeply sampled blood TCRbeta repertoires from subjects exposed to, actively infected with, or recovered from COVID-19. The repertoires were released in a freely available public database intended as a resource for research on the immune response to SARS-CoV-2. Samples were obtained from the ongoing ImmuneRACE study (first 160 participants) and from over a thousand subjects provided by 6 global collaborators. Sample metadata almost always included a de-identified subject ID, COVID-19 status, age in years and sex. Where HLA class I and class II types were available, the types were taken from metadata supplied by the sample provider, not from assay-based typing. The full study reports these points: How much clinical and demographic metadata was included differed by source and by participant, and the metadata was provided uncurated.

Details on this clone: Its antigen remains unidentified. No base qualities exist here, and no much larger clone lies one base off it.

Whole blood was collected in K2EDTA tubes by collaborating institutions according to the institutions' own protocols. For TCRbeta analysis, collaborators shipped samples in one of three forms: frozen whole blood, isolated PBMCs, or DNA extracted from either of those sample types. Ends trimmed: V by 4 bases, J by 7 bases; bases unmatched to a gene: 7. The germline V gene gives CDR1 as SGHDT and CDR2 as YYEEEE. Measured from the cysteine to the phenylalanine, the CDR3 is 13 residues long. Solely the CDR3 DNA is kept, with 39 bases framed from the first base. TCRbeta CDR3 regions were amplified from genomic DNA using the immunoSEQ Assay, a bias-controlled multiplex PCR. In the original analysis: The number of nucleated cells in each sample was estimated from the amplification of reference gene primers within the assay. To quantify the absolute abundance of each unique TCRbeta CDR3 rearrangement, sequence reads were collapsed and filtered. For each sample, productive Simpson clonality was calculated by taking the square root of Simpson's diversity index across productive rearrangements. Imported from immuneACCESS, the table was reduced by TCRdb to in-frame sequences with V and J called. These copies leave out some clones; in studies compared against another copy, an unresolved V gene accounts for under half, and the cause of the remainder is not known. Clone size and V and J calls were adopted from that table, with D and trimming inferred from the DNA. Across this sample there are tens of thousands of clones, with about 89% seen only once. More than 8% of the sample rests with the top ten.

The sample was peripheral blood. The chain is assembled from TRBV5-6 and TRBJ1-1, with 7 junctional bases fitting TRBD1. This TCR was sampled from a human donor with active COVID-19. The donor label of this sample is uncertain. CDR3 region: CASSVGQVGEAFF. The DNA sequence reads TGTGCCAGCAGCGTCGGACAGGTTGGTGAAGCTTTCTTT.